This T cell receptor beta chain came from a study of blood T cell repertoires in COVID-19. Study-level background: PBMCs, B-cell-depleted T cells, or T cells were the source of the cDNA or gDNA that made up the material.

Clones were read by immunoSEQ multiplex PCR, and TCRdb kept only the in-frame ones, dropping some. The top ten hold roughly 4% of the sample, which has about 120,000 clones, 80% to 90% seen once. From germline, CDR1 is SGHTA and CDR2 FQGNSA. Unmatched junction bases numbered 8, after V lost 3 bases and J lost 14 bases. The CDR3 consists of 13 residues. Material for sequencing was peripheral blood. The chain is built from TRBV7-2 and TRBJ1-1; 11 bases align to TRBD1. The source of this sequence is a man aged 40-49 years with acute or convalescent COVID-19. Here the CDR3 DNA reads TGTGCCAGCAGCTTTGGGACAGGGGGACATTTCTTCTTT. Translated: CASSFGTGGHFFF. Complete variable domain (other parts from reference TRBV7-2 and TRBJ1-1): GAGVSQSPSNKVTEKGKDVELRCDPISGHTALYWYRQSLGQGLEFLIYFQGNSAPDKSGLPSDRFSAERTGGSVSTLTIQRTQQEDSAVYLCASSFGTGGHFFFGQGTRLTVV.